A selection of T cell receptor beta chains follows, all from one sample in a study of blood T cell repertoires in COVID-19. Only in-frame clones appear in the TCRdb table, and some are missing; sequencing was by immunoSEQ multiplex PCR. The table shows about 220,000 clones, with 70% to 90% occurring only once. Material: PBMCs or T cells enriched from blood (not recorded which). These receptors originate from a woman aged 40 to 50 with acute COVID-19. CDR3s include the opening cysteine and the closing phenylalanine or tryptophan. D genes are given only for firm matches. Clone size is not always given. Where it is, it says once, few, many or a class for expanded clones.

.	TRBV7-2	.	TRBJ1-1	CASRLGRGPTEAFF	TGTGCCAGCCGCCTCGGTCGAGGCCCCACTGAAGCTTTCTTT
.	TRBV18	.	TRBJ1-5	CASSPQAGSNQPQHF	TGTGCCAGCTCACCCCAGGCAGGGAGCAATCAGCCCCAGCATTTT
.	TRBV6-4	.	TRBJ1-1	CASSQDSRDEAFF	TGTGCCAGCTCCCAGGACAGCAGGGATGAAGCTTTCTTT
.	TRBV18	.	TRBJ1-2	CASSPPGLSGAGYTF	TGTGCCAGCTCACCACCGGGGTTGTCAGGGGCGGGCTACACCTTC
.	TRBV27	few	TRBJ2-1	CASSKRTGNNEQFF	TGTGCCAGCAGTAAAAGGACGGGAAACAATGAGCAGTTCTTC
.	TRBV12-2	.	TRBJ2-6	CASRLARRQGGGANVLTF	TGTGCAAGTCGCTTAGCCCGAAGACAGGGCGGCGGGGCCAACGTCCTGACTTTC
.	TRBV3-1/TRBV3-2	once	TRBJ2-7	CASSLRTPEYEQYF	TGTGCCAGCAGCCTTCGAACGCCCGAGTATGAGCAGTACTTC
TRBD1	TRBV19	.	TRBJ1-6	CASSDGQGIVSPLHF	TGTGCCAGTAGTGACGGACAGGGAATTGTGTCACCCCTCCACTTT
.	TRBV6-5	.	TRBJ2-7	CASTSPVPHEQYF	TGTGCCAGCACCTCCCCCGTCCCCCACGAGCAGTACTTC
.	TRBV30	.	TRBJ1-5	CAWRLLLSNQPQHF	TGTGCCTGGAGACTGTTACTCAGCAATCAGCCCCAGCATTTT
TRBD1	TRBV11-3	.	TRBJ2-7	CASSLGANRGEDEQYF	TGTGCCAGCAGCTTAGGGGCCAACAGGGGGGAGGACGAGCAGTACTTC
.	TRBV7-9	.	TRBJ1-1	CASSPIGGVYTEAFF	TGTGCCAGCAGCCCGATCGGGGGGGTCTACACTGAAGCTTTCTTT
.	TRBV29-1	few	TRBJ2-7	CSVRGQPSSYEQYF	TGCAGCGTCCGAGGGCAGCCGAGCTCCTACGAGCAGTACTTC
TRBD2	TRBV7-2	.	TRBJ2-3	CASSLVAGATDTQYF	TGTGCCAGCAGCTTAGTAGCGGGGGCCACAGATACGCAGTATTTT
.	TRBV5-5	.	TRBJ1-1	CASSLLDNTEAFF	TGTGCCAGCAGCTTGTTAGATAACACTGAAGCTTTCTTT
.	TRBV5-5	.	TRBJ2-3	CASSLAVSDTQYF	TGTGCCAGCAGCTTGGCCGTTTCAGATACGCAGTATTTT
TRBD2	TRBV2	.	TRBJ2-4	CASRAVAGGSRAKNIQYF	TGTGCCAGCAGAGCAGTGGCGGGGGGGTCTAGGGCCAAAAACATTCAGTACTTC
.	TRBV18	.	TRBJ2-1	CASSSSAGDNEQFF	TGTGCCAGCTCATCCTCTGCAGGGGACAATGAGCAGTTCTTC
TRBD1	TRBV3-1/TRBV3-2	.	TRBJ1-2	CASSHGQGLVGYTF	TGTGCCAGCAGTCACGGACAGGGATTGGTAGGCTACACCTTC
.	TRBV6-5	.	TRBJ1-1	CASKGPGRGDTEAFF	TGTGCCAGCAAGGGTCCAGGGCGGGGTGACACTGAAGCTTTCTTT
TRBD1	TRBV18	.	TRBJ1-1	CASSHRPRGVRTEAFF	TGTGCCAGCTCCCACCGTCCCAGGGGGGTGAGGACTGAAGCTTTCTTT
TRBD1	TRBV4-1	once	TRBJ1-2	CASSQQGADGYTF	TGCGCCAGCAGCCAACAGGGGGCAGATGGCTACACCTTC
TRBD2	TRBV6-2/TRBV6-3	.	TRBJ2-3	CASSPLGGITDTQYF	TGTGCCAGCAGCCCTCTCGGGGGGATCACAGATACGCAGTATTTT
.	TRBV30	.	TRBJ1-6	CAWKDSESPLHF	TGTGCCTGGAAGGACAGCGAGTCTCCCCTCCACTTT
TRBD1	TRBV19	.	TRBJ2-1	CASSMVSGGTEQFF	TGTGCCAGTAGTATGGTGTCAGGGGGCACTGAGCAGTTCTTC
.	TRBV29-1	.	TRBJ1-2	CSAGGNNYGYTF	TGCAGCGCCGGGGGTAATAACTATGGCTACACCTTC
.	TRBV30	.	TRBJ1-5	CAWSRKQGFQPQHF	TGTGCCTGGAGTCGAAAACAGGGATTTCAGCCCCAGCATTTT
.	TRBV30	once	TRBJ1-2	CASSRQANYGYTF	TGTGCCTCTTCGAGACAGGCTAACTATGGCTACACCTTC
TRBD1	TRBV7-7	.	TRBJ2-2	CASSPGTGSPGELFF	TGTGCTAGCAGCCCCGGGACAGGGTCCCCCGGGGAGCTGTTTTTT
.	TRBV5-1	.	TRBJ1-4	CASSLSTGNEKLFF	TGCGCCAGCAGTCTAAGTACGGGGAATGAAAAACTGTTTTTT
.	TRBV12-3/TRBV12-4	.	TRBJ2-2	CASRGLTTGELFF	TGTGCCAGCAGAGGACTAACCACCGGGGAGCTGTTTTTT